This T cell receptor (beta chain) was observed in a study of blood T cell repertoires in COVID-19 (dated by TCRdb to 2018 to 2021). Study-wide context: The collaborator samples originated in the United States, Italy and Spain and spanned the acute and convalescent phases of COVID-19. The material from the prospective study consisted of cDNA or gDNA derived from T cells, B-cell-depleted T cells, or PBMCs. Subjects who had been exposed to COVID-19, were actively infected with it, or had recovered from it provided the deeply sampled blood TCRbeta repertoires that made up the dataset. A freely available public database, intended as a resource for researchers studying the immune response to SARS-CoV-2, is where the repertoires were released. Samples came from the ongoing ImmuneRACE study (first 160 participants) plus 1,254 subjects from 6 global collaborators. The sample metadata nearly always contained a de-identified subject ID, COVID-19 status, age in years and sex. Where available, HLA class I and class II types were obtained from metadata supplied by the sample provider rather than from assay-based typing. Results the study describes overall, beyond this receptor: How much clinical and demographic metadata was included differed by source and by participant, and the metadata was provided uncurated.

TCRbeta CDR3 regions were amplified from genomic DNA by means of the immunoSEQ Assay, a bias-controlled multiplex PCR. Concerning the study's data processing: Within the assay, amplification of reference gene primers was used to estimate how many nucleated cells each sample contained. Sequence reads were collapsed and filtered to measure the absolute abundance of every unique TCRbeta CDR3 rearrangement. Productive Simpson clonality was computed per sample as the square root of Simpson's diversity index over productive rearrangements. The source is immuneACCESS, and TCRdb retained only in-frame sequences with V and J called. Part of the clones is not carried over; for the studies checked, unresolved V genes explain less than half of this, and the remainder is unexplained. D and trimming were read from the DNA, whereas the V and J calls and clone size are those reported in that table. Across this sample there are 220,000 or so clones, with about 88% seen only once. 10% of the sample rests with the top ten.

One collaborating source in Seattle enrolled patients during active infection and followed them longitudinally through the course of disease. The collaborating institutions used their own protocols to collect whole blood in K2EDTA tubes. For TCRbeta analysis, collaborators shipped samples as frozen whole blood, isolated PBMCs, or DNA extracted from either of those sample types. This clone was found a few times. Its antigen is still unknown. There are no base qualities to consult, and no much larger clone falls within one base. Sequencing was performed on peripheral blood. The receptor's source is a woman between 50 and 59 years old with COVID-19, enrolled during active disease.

For the CDR3, the sequence is CATSGTGTGWDEQFF. The nucleotide sequence is given as TGTGCCACCAGTGGAACCGGGACAGGGTGGGATGAGCAGTTCTTC. The rearranged chain carries TRBV24-1 and TRBJ2-1, with 9 middle bases fitting TRBD1. The germline V gene gives CDR1 as KGHDR and CDR2 as SFDVKD. Compared with germline, V lacks 5 bases and J lacks 8 bases; bases without a gene match: 9. The CDR3 goes from the cysteine to the phenylalanine over 15 residues. The sequence is cut down to CDR3 DNA, 45 bases in frame from base 1.